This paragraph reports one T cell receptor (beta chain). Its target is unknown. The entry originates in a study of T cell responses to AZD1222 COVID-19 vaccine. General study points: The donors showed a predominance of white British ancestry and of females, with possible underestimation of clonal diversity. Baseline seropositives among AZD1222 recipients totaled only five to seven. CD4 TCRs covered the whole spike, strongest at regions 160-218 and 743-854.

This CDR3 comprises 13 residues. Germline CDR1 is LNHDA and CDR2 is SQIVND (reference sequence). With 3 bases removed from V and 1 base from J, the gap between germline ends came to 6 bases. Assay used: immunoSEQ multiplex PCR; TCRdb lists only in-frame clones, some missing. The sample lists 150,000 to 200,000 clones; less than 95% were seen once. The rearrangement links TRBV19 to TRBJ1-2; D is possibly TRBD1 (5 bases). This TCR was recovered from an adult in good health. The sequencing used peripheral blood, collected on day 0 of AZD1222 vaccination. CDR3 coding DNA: TGTGCCAGTAGTATGGGGGGTAACTATGGCTACACCTTC. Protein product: CASSMGGNYGYTF.